This TCR beta chain was recovered during a study of T cells in localized non-small cell lung cancer. Study-wide results and caveats: Of the tissues analyzed, uninvolved adjacent lung showed maximal T cell clonality, greater than tumor. A median of around 60 clones ranked among the top 100 in tumor appeared in adjacent lung. Sequencing involved a lone tumor region, leaving heterogeneity possible.

Comments on this clone: Its antigen is as yet unknown.

V dropped 4 bases and J dropped 2 bases, with 12 bases sitting between them. The CDR3 spans 14 residues. Germline CDR1 is SGHRS and CDR2 is YFSETQ. Profiling relied on immunoSEQ multiplex PCR, and the TCRdb table lists in-frame clones only, not all of them. The sample records roughly 1,400 clones, around 26% being singletons. The receptor was derived from a male donor aged 60 or older with stage I squamous cell lung carcinoma. The sample here was normal lung tissue next to the tumor, taken before any cancer treatment. J is TRBJ1-1 and V is TRBV5-1; TRBD1 might be the D (6 bases). The CDR3 nucleotides read TGCGCCAGCAGCAAGACAGGCGGTAACACTGAAGCTTTCTTT. Amino acids: CASSKTGGNTEAFF.